Below are 5 T cell receptor beta chains sequenced from a single sample in a study of beta chain features in type 1 diabetes. The entirety of the isolated RNA underwent reverse transcription, so expressed TCRB transcripts were sequenced. Sequencing was performed with immunoSEQ multiplex PCR; in TCRdb, only in-frame clones are kept and a portion is missing. The repertoire holds around 300,000 clones, with under 8.5% as singletons. Sequenced material: central memory CD4+ T cells from blood. These receptors were collected from a woman in her late teens or twenties in good health.

This sequence joins TRBV27 and TRBJ2-2; TRBD2 aligns across 11 bases. The V segment lost 3 bases and the J segment 3 bases; nucleotides outside the gene matches: 6. Looked up from germline, CDR1 is MNHEY and CDR2 is SMNVEV (reference sequence). This CDR3 comprises 17 residues. CDR3: CASSFRSSGRYTGELFF. In DNA form, the CDR3 reads TGTGCCAGCAGTTTTAGGTCTAGCGGGAGGTACACCGGGGAGCTGTTTTTT.

This clone was seen many times. V is TRBV7-2 and J is TRBJ2-3; D gene ambiguous. The CDR3 length is 14 residues. Germline V CDR1 and CDR2: SGHTA, FQGNSA. The ends were cut back, 2 bases at V and 2 bases at J, with 8 bases in the middle. The CDR3 loop reads CASSLRWDTDTQYF. CDR3 bases: TGTGCCAGCAGCTTACGGTGGGACACAGATACGCAGTATTTT.

V gene TRBV19 combines with J gene TRBJ1-1; no clear D. CDR3 size: 13 residues. Germline CDR1 and CDR2: LNHDA and SQIVND (reference sequence). Deletions cut 7 bases from V and 3 bases from J, with 12 bases between. The chain's CDR3 is CASMRNMDTEAFF. DNA of the CDR3: TGTGCCAGTATGAGGAACATGGACACTGAAGCTTTCTTT. Variable domain in full (rest from reference TRBV19 and TRBJ1-1): DGGITQSPKYLFRKEGQNVTLSCEQNLNHDAMYWYRQDPGQGLRLIYYSQIVNDFQKGDIAEGYSVSREKKESFPLTVTSAQKNPTAFYLCASMRNMDTEAFFGQGTRLTVV.

This clone was detected many times. V and J are TRBV11-1 and TRBJ2-3; 8 nucleotides agree with TRBD2. CDR1 is SGHAT and CDR2 is FQDESV in the germline V gene (reference sequence). The trim removed 5 bases at V and 0 bases at J, leaving 4 bases unmatched. The CDR3 consists of 15 residues. CDR3 residues: CASSGGLVSTDTQYF. For the CDR3, the DNA is TGTGCCAGCAGCGGGGGACTAGTGAGCACAGATACGCAGTATTTT.

This clone was found a few times. The V gene is TRBV11-2, the J gene TRBJ2-1; possible D gene TRBD2, 6 bases. V was trimmed by 3 bases and J by 8 bases, leaving 17 bases between them. Germline V gene sequence: CDR1 SGHAT, CDR2 FQNNGV. This CDR3 is 15 amino acids long. The CDR3: CASSLGGVETDEQFF. CDR3 DNA: TGTGCCAGCAGCTTGGGAGGAGTCGAAACGGATGAGCAGTTCTTC.